This note documents a single TCR beta chain sequence. The antigen remains unidentified. Germline assignment: CDR1 WNHNN and CDR2 SYGVQD (reference sequence). The CDR3 has 15 residues. Trimming took 6 bases from V and 3 from J, leaving 18 bases between them. The PCR used 60 Vbeta and 13 Jbeta primers. In the study's own analysis: An analysis performed later counted 73 million or so unique TCR beta chains (approximately 11 million of them shared). The table came from immunoSEQ multiplex PCR; TCRdb's copy has only in-frame clones and leaves some out. Clone size and V and J calls were adopted from that table, with D and trimming inferred from the DNA. The sample shows some 180,000 clones, 80% of them seen only once. The sample originates from a study of cytomegalovirus exposure and HLA in healthy donors. General study points: Follow-up analysis later connected one missense variant in DCLRE1C with trimming of TCR beta V- and J-genes. The productive fraction for most TCR beta V segments was about 90% or about 30% in an earlier analysis. Clonal expansion was found to be greater in HLA-associated TCR beta chains than in equally common others in a later analysis.

The sequence was collected from a woman aged 25 to 39 in good health and CMV-seronegative. The V gene is TRBV10-1, the J gene TRBJ2-7; a possible D gene is TRBD2 (5 bases). Sequenced: PBMCs. CDR3 bases: TGCGCCAGCAGAGGTCGGGGAGAAAGATACTACGAGCAGTACTTC. This codes for CASRGRGERYYEQYF.